The 28 T cell receptor beta chains below were found in one sample sequenced in a study of blood T cell repertoires in COVID-19. Only in-frame clones appear in the TCRdb table, and some are missing; sequencing was by immunoSEQ multiplex PCR. Of hundreds of thousands of clones listed, roughly 89% are singletons. The sequencing input was peripheral blood. These receptors came from a young woman with active or convalescent COVID-19.

V usage is TRBV6-5 and J usage is TRBJ2-6; D is undetermined. Trimming shortened V by 10 bases and J by 0 bases, and 7 bases separated the two germline ends. Germline V gene lookup returns CDR1 MNHEY and CDR2 SVGAGI. The CDR3 has 13 residues. The CDR3 sequence: CATRVSGANVLTF. The CDR3 bases are TGTGCCACTCGCGTCTCTGGGGCCAACGTCCTGACTTTC.

The rearrangement uses TRBV7-8 and TRBJ2-7, with 10 bases aligning to TRBD1. CDR3 size: 18 residues. Germline loops: CDR1 SGHVS, CDR2 FQNEAQ. V gave up 4 bases and J gave up 6 bases; unmatched junction bases: 18. Here the CDR3 reads CASSYPGQGISTGFEQYF. For the CDR3, the DNA is TGTGCCAGCAGCTATCCGGGACAGGGGATCTCTACAGGTTTCGAGCAGTACTTC.

The chain joins TRBV19 to TRBJ1-2; 8 nucleotides line up with TRBD1. This CDR3 has 16 amino acids. Germline V gene lookup returns CDR1 LNHDA and CDR2 SQIVND (reference sequence). Trimming cost V 5 bases and J 3 bases; bases outside gene matches: 11. The CDR3 sequence: CASSFRTGSWDYGYTF. In nucleotides, the CDR3 is TGTGCCAGTAGTTTTCGGACAGGGTCTTGGGACTATGGCTACACCTTC.

This clone was recorded only once. The rearrangement uses TRBV27 and TRBJ1-2; TRBD1 aligns across 7 bases. This CDR3 spans 14 amino acids. V was clipped by 1 base and J by 7 bases; unmatched bases: 6. Germline V gene data show CDR1 as MNHEY and CDR2 as SMNVEV (reference sequence). The chain's CDR3 is CASSLYQGGSGYTF. CDR3 nucleotide sequence: TGTGCCAGCAGTTTATATCAGGGGGGAAGTGGCTACACCTTC.

The V and J genes are TRBV19 and TRBJ2-7, with 7 bases identical to TRBD1. Unmatched junction bases numbered 3, after V lost 1 base and J lost 0 bases. CDR3 size: 15 residues. Germline assignment: CDR1 LNHDA and CDR2 SQIVND (reference sequence). This CDR3 is CASSIVTGNSYEQYF. CDR3 nucleotide sequence: TGTGCCAGTAGTATAGTGACAGGGAACTCCTACGAGCAGTACTTC.

The chain couples TRBV2 to TRBJ1-5, with a possible D match to TRBD1 (5 bases). Germline CDR1 reads SNHLY; CDR2 reads FYNNEI. Between the trimmed V and J ends, which lost 4 bases and 7 bases, there was a span of 14 bases. This CDR3 comprises 14 residues. In nucleotides, the CDR3 is TGTGCCAGCAGTGGGGGGGAGGGGATGCAGCCCCAGCATTTT. It codes for CASSGGEGMQPQHF.

The V call is TRBV5-6, the J call TRBJ1-1; 11 nucleotides line up with TRBD1. Germline CDR1 SGHDT, CDR2 YYEEEE. J gave up 1 base and V 4 bases, and 6 bases lay outside the gene matches. This CDR3 spans 16 amino acids. CDR3 sequence reads: CASSTDRGRGNTEAFF. CDR3 in DNA: TGTGCCAGCAGCACGGACAGGGGGCGAGGGAACACTGAAGCTTTCTTT.

In its sample, this clone was seen a few times. The chain recombines TRBV9 with TRBJ1-2; D unresolved. Germline V CDR1 and CDR2: SGDLS, YYNGEE. With 2 bases removed from V and 7 bases from J, the gap between germline ends came to 12 bases. There are 13 residues in the CDR3. CDR3 protein: CASSVYPLSGYTF. The CDR3 coding sequence is TGTGCCAGCAGCGTCTACCCCCTAAGTGGCTACACCTTC.

The chain carries TRBV19 and TRBJ1-1; 8 nucleotides align to TRBD1. This CDR3 region has 16 residues. Germline loops: CDR1 LNHDA, CDR2 SQIVND (reference sequence). The junction had 21 bases not matched to a gene; V was cut back by 7 bases and J by 11 bases. CDR3 nucleotides: TGTGCCAGTACAGGGGGCGCCAGTCCCGCCGGCCCTTTGGCTTTCTTT. This sequence encodes CASTGGASPAGPLAFF.

In this sample, this clone turned up once. Here the CDR3 DNA reads TGTGCCAGCAGTGCTCCAGACAGGGGATTTAGCTATGGCTACACCTTC. Its protein product is CASSAPDRGFSYGYTF. This chain joins TRBV6-1 and TRBJ1-2; 8 bases are shared with TRBD1. V gave up 4 bases and J gave up 4 bases; unmatched junction bases: 11. The length of the CDR3 is 16 residues. The germline V gene encodes CDR1 MNHNS and CDR2 SASEGT.

This chain connects TRBV7-9 to TRBJ1-6, with 8 positions matching TRBD1. With V trimmed by 4 bases and J by 5 bases, 10 bases remained unmatched. The CDR3 is 17 amino acids. Germline V gene data show CDR1 as SEHNR and CDR2 as FQNEAQ (reference sequence). This CDR3 is CASSSQAPGQDNSPLHF. DNA of the CDR3: TGTGCCAGCAGCTCTCAAGCCCCGGGACAGGATAATTCACCCCTCCACTTT.

This rearrangement joins TRBV9 to TRBJ1-1, with 8 bases fitting TRBD1. Losses at the gene ends were 0 bases for V and 5 bases for J; bases not matched to a gene: 6. From germline, CDR1 is SGDLS and CDR2 YYNGEE. The CDR3 spans 15 residues. The DNA for the CDR3 is TGTGCCAGCAGCGTAGGGGCAGGGGGCCGAACTGAAGCTTTCTTT. It translates to CASSVGAGGRTEAFF.

The CDR3 coding sequence is TGTGCCAGCAGTTACGGACTAGCGGGGAGAATCGGCACGCAGTATTTT. This translates into CASSYGLAGRIGTQYF. V is TRBV6-5 and J is TRBJ2-3; 12 positions match TRBD2. With 2 bases clipped from V and 9 bases from J, the junction kept 9 bases outside the gene matches. The germline V gene encodes CDR1 MNHEY and CDR2 SVGAGI. The CDR3 is 16 residues long.

Here the CDR3 reads CAISEGTSNEQFF. CDR3 nucleotide sequence: TGTGCCATCAGTGAGGGGACTAGCAATGAGCAGTTCTTC. This chain connects TRBV10-3 to TRBJ2-1; 8 nucleotides match TRBD2. Germline CDR1 and CDR2: ENHRY and SYGVKD. The V and J ends lost 2 bases and 6 bases, in that order; junction bases with no gene match: 0. This CDR3 spans 13 amino acids.

The V and J genes are TRBV6-5 and TRBJ2-1; 9 bases agree with TRBD1. This CDR3 region has 12 residues. Germline V gives CDR1 MNHEY, CDR2 SVGAGI. V shed 8 bases, J shed 6 bases, and the junction held 2 bases outside the gene matches. In nucleotides, the CDR3 is TGTGCCAGCGGACAGGGGAGCAATGAGCAGTTCTTC. Translated, it gives CASGQGSNEQFF.

This clone has only a few counts. The chain carries TRBV6-5 and TRBJ1-2, with 9 bases that match TRBD1. Losses at the gene ends were 8 bases for V and 4 bases for J; bases not matched to a gene: 2. The CDR3 consists of 12 residues. The germline gives CDR1 MNHEY, CDR2 SVGAGI. This CDR3 reads CASRDRAYGYTF. In DNA, the CDR3 is TGTGCCAGCCGGGACAGGGCCTATGGCTACACCTTC.

Here the CDR3 DNA reads TGTGCCAGCAGCTGGCGGGAGGGCCCTCAAGATACGCAGTATTTT. It yields the protein CASSWREGPQDTQYF. The chain joins TRBV7-8 to TRBJ2-3, with TRBD2 matching over 9 bases. The V and J ends lost 4 bases and 5 bases, in that order; junction bases with no gene match: 7. The germline CDR1 and CDR2 sequences are SGHVS and FQNEAQ. There are 15 residues in the CDR3.

This clone was detected once. The chain carries TRBV6-5 and TRBJ1-5, with TRBD1 as a possible D gene (5 bases). This CDR3 region has 14 residues. V was clipped by 8 bases and J by 0 bases, with 11 bases between them. Germline V lookup: CDR1 MNHEY, CDR2 SVGAGI. This chain's CDR3 is CASAGLYSNQPQHF. CDR3 sequence (DNA): TGTGCCAGCGCGGGGCTCTATAGCAATCAGCCCCAGCATTTT.

The chain employs TRBV3-1 (or the pseudogene TRBV3-2) and TRBJ1-2, with 7 bases identical to TRBD1. CDR1 is LGHDT and CDR2 is YNNKEL in the germline V gene (reference sequence). V shed 6 bases, J shed 0 bases, and the junction held 10 bases outside the gene matches. This CDR3 contains 16 residues. CDR3 coding DNA: TGTGCCAGCAGAGCCAAGGGGGCCGTTACTAACTATGGCTACACCTTC. Its protein is CASRAKGAVTNYGYTF.

This chain connects TRBV5-1 to TRBJ2-1; D possibly corresponds to TRBD1 (6 bases). Per germline, CDR1 SGHRS and CDR2 YFSETQ. The CDR3 consists of 15 residues. Between the trimmed V and J ends, which lost 5 bases and 3 bases, there was a span of 15 bases. CDR3: CASRWTEDSYNEQFF. CDR3 nucleotides: TGCGCCAGCAGGTGGACTGAGGACAGCTACAATGAGCAGTTCTTC.

This clone was seen only a few times. The chain joins TRBV6-6 to TRBJ1-4; D not certain. The CDR3 covers 11 residues. Looked up from germline, CDR1 is MNHNY and CDR2 is SVGAGI (reference sequence). Deletions cut 5 bases from V and 8 bases from J, with 6 bases between. The CDR3 loop reads CASSRQEKLFF. In nucleotides, the CDR3 is TGTGCCAGCAGTAGACAAGAAAAACTGTTTTTT.

The rearrangement uses TRBV6-1 and TRBJ1-5, with no clear D. Trimming took off 3 bases at V and 0 bases at J, with 6 bases between the two ends. The CDR3 consists of 14 residues. Germline CDR1 and CDR2: MNHNS and SASEGT. The DNA for the CDR3 is TGTGCCAGCAGTGACATCAATAGCAATCAGCCCCAGCATTTT. Translating gives CASSDINSNQPQHF.

The V call is TRBV4-1, the J call TRBJ2-5, with 7 bases matching TRBD2. The CDR3 is 17 amino acids. Losses at the gene ends were 2 bases for V and 6 bases for J; bases not matched to a gene: 15. Germline V gene data show CDR1 as MGHRA and CDR2 as YSYEKL. The CDR3 loop is CASSQTHSSGPSKTQYF. The CDR3 DNA is TGCGCCAGCAGCCAAACACATTCTAGCGGCCCGTCCAAGACCCAGTACTTC.

Of note for this clone: Other DNA sequences in this specimen translate into the identical CDR3. The chain couples TRBV30 to TRBJ1-1; D not certain. The germline CDR1 and CDR2 sequences are GTSNPN and SVGIG (reference sequence). The CDR3 has 13 amino acids. Trimming pared 0 bases from V and 4 bases from J, leaving 9 bases between. The CDR3 here is CAWSVRVGTEAFF. CDR3 sequence (DNA): TGTGCCTGGAGTGTACGGGTTGGCACTGAAGCTTTCTTT.

CDR3 amino acids: CSVDFLTGAAKNIQYF. Written as DNA, the CDR3 is TGCAGCGTTGATTTTTTGACAGGGGCAGCCAAAAACATTCAGTACTTC. This chain connects TRBV29-1 to TRBJ2-4, with TRBD1 matching 8 bases. The CDR3 sequence is 16 residues long. With 3 bases clipped from V and 0 bases from J, the junction kept 7 bases outside the gene matches. Germline assignment: CDR1 SQVTM and CDR2 ANQGSEA.

The rearrangement joins TRBV6-5 to TRBJ1-5, with D possibly TRBD1 on 5 matching bases. CDR1 is MNHEY, CDR2 SVGAGI, per germline. V was trimmed by 5 bases and J by 7 bases, leaving 18 bases between them. The CDR3 sequence is 15 residues long. CDR3 DNA: TGTGCCAGCAGTCCCCTTTCTGGGGCCGGACAGCCCCAGCATTTT. Translation gives CASSPLSGAGQPQHF.

The chain recombines TRBV27 with TRBJ2-7; 7 positions match TRBD2. J was trimmed by 3 bases and V by 5 bases; bases with no gene match: 13. The CDR3 runs to 16 residues. CDR1 is MNHEY and CDR2 is SMNVEV in the germline V gene (reference sequence). Here the CDR3 reads CASSLTRGGLGYEQYF. The DNA for the CDR3 is TGTGCCAGCAGTCTAACGAGGGGAGGGTTAGGCTACGAGCAGTACTTC.

This chain connects TRBV19 to TRBJ1-1, with D perhaps matching TRBD1 (6 bases). V was trimmed by 4 bases and J by 0 bases, leaving 12 bases between them. The germline gives CDR1 LNHDA, CDR2 SQIVND (reference sequence). The CDR3 length is 15 residues. The CDR3 protein is CASSKDSLLNTEAFF. The DNA for the CDR3 is TGTGCCAGTAGTAAGGACAGCCTCTTGAACACTGAAGCTTTCTTT.